This TCR beta chain was documented in a study of blood T cell repertoires in COVID-19. Trimming removed 0 bases at V and 4 bases at J, with 4 bases between. The length of the CDR3 is 12 residues. Germline V gives CDR1 SGHTA, CDR2 FQGNSA. The table came from immunoSEQ multiplex PCR; TCRdb's copy has only in-frame clones and leaves some out. The sample consists of a few hundred thousand clones, about 90% of them appearing once. The sequenced material came from PBMCs or T cells enriched from blood (not recorded which). This TCR was sampled from a young man who had been exposed to COVID-19. This chain connects TRBV7-2 to TRBJ2-7; D unclear. The CDR3 region has the DNA TGTGCCAGCAGCTTAGCGCGGTACGAGCAGTACTTC. Encoded protein: CASSLARYEQYF.